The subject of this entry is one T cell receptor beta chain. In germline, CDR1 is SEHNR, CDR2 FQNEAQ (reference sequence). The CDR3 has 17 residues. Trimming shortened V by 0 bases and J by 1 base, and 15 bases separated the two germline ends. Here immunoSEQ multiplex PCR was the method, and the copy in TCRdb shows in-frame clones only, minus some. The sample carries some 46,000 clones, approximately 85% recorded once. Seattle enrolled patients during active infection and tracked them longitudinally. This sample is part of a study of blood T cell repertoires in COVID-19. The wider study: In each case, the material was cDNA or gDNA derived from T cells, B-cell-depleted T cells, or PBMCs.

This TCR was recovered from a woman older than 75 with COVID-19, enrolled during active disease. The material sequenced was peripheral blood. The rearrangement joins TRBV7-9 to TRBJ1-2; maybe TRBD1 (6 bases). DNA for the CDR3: TGTGCCAGCAGCTTAGCCCCACAGGGCCGGGGTAACTATGGCTACACCTTC. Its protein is CASSLAPQGRGNYGYTF. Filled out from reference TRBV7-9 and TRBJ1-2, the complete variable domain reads DTGVSQNPRHKITKRGQNVTFRCDPISEHNRLYWYRQTLGQGPEFLTYFQNEAQLEKSRLLSDRFSAERPKGSFSTLEIQRTEQGDSAMYLCASSLAPQGRGNYGYTFGSGTRLTVV.